The clone carrying this T cell receptor beta chain was recorded a few times. Its antigen remains unidentified. CDR3 length equals 14 residues. The V gene's germline CDR1 is SQVTM and CDR2 ANQGSEA. J lost 3 bases, V lost 4 bases, and 6 bases had no gene match. In TCRdb, the RT-PCR reads were re-called with MiXCR into one record per CDR3 protein. The table lists 450,000 to 600,000 distinct CDR3 sequences, about 7.2% of them singletons. This specimen belongs to a study of response to subunit inactivated influenza vaccine. Study-wide results and caveats: Every seasonal influenza vaccination brings in few new T cells, the authors suggested.

This chain joins TRBV29-1 and TRBJ2-1, with 7 nucleotides matching TRBD2. This TCR came from a man between 50 and 75 years old who received an inactivated influenza vaccine. Material: PBMCs from blood, obtained less than 30 months after vaccination. The CDR3 here is CSVVGLADYNEQFF. For the CDR3, the DNA is TGCAGCGTTGTAGGGCTAGCGGACTACAATGAGCAGTTCTTC.